This TCR beta chain was captured in a study of molecular identifiers for immune sequencing clone quantification. With 10%, 30% or 50% of RNA, about 19,000 to 1,100,000 naive CD8 T cells were sequenced. In preparing bulk TCR libraries, previously described methods and listed TCR primers were used. TCRdb reprocessed the PCR reads via MiXCR and lists one record per CDR3 protein. The table includes nearly 650,000 distinct CDR3 sequences, about 25% detected once. V gave up 7 bases and J gave up 2 bases, with 6 bases separating them. Germline values: CDR1 LNHDA, CDR2 SQIVND (reference sequence). The CDR3 extends over 12 amino acids. This clonotype was seen at least ten times.

The sequenced sample was naive CD8+ T cells from blood, with Jurkat cell RNA spiked in. As for subset: FACS-sorted CD8+CD4-CCR7+CD45RA+ naive T cells. The V and J genes are TRBV19 and TRBJ1-5; D is uncertain. The sequence was obtained from a human donor in good health. Some libraries in this study had Jurkat cell RNA spiked in. The CDR3 sequence: CASTMGNQPQHF. The CDR3 coding sequence is TGTGCCAGTACCATGGGCAATCAGCCCCAGCATTTT. The entire variable domain, with the rest obtained from reference TRBV19 and TRBJ1-5, is as follows: DGGITQSPKYLFRKEGQNVTLSCEQNLNHDAMYWYRQDPGQGLRLIYYSQIVNDFQKGDIAEGYSVSREKKESFPLTVTSAQKNPTAFYLCASTMGNQPQHFGDGTRLSIL.